These T cell receptor beta chains were read from a single sample in a study of blood T cell repertoires in COVID-19. Sequencing was performed with immunoSEQ multiplex PCR; in TCRdb, only in-frame clones are kept and a portion is missing. This table holds 150,000 to 200,000 clones, roughly nine tenths found once. Sequenced sample: peripheral blood. Every receptor here comes from a woman aged 55-75 years with COVID-19, enrolled during active disease. Both conserved end residues are part of each CDR3.

>TRBJ1-1|TRBV30
CATAMNTEAFF
>TRBJ2-5|TRBV29-1
CSVERSSGQGAQYF
>TRBJ2-5|TRBV4-3
CASSQSPSRENAKETQYF
>TRBJ2-7|TRBV3-1/TRBV3-2
CASSQKAASLGYEQYF
>TRBJ2-5|TRBV6-2/TRBV6-3
CASSYSISGGYQETQYF
>TRBJ1-2|TRBV6-2/TRBV6-3
CASSYSGRVGGYGYTF
>TRBJ2-5|TRBV18
CASSPRETQYF
>TRBJ2-7|TRBV3-1/TRBV3-2
CASSRVPRAWDFGSYEQYF
>TRBJ2-7|TRBV28
CASTLGTGSPYEQYF
>TRBJ1-5|TRBV6-5
CASSYSDSRNQPQHF
>TRBJ2-1|TRBV7-9
CAISPQRGDNEQFF
>TRBJ2-1|TRBV6-2/TRBV6-3
CASSYGFPGGHNEQFF
>TRBJ2-5|TRBV7-9
CASSFRVLITHETQYF
>TRBJ2-2|TRBV7-2
CASSYARLASGELFF
>TRBJ2-3|TRBV11-2
CASSLGGHPDTQYF
>TRBJ2-3|TRBV11-3
CASSFREVTGTDTQYF
>TRBJ1-2|TRBV5-1
CASSLGSSGSYGYTF
>TRBJ1-1|TRBV15
CATSSGTGGTEAFF
>TRBJ1-5|TRBV19
CASTTRTGGFQPQHF
>TRBJ2-2|TRBV24-1
CATSDISLNTGELFF
>TRBJ1-1|TRBV19
CASSIRDRGPMNTEAFF
>TRBJ1-2|TRBV19
CASSIQGSYVNGYTF
>TRBJ1-1|TRBV11-2
CASSPTVEAFF
>TRBJ2-6|TRBV5-4
CASSRPTGPSGANVLTF
>TRBJ2-1|TRBV11-1
CASSYRGVVYNEQFF
>TRBJ1-6|TRBV7-2
CASSRGGAGSPLHF
>TRBJ1-1|TRBV9
CASSVVAGARNTEAFF
>TRBJ1-2|TRBV28
CASSFPRWSPNYGYTF
>TRBJ2-1|TRBV24-1
CATSDWASGDVTTYNEQFF
>TRBJ1-1|TRBV11-3
CASSSETGTGTEAFF
>TRBJ2-7|TRBV7-2
CASSLAGLAGLEQYF
>TRBJ1-2|TRBV30
CAWSSDRGLSGYTF
>TRBJ2-1|TRBV28
CASKTTSYNEQFF
>TRBJ2-5|TRBV9
CASSVGPPSQETQYF
>TRBJ2-5|TRBV2
CASREQGAPGTQYF
>TRBJ2-7|TRBV23-1
CASSQSGLGYEQYF
>TRBJ2-5|TRBV7-9
CASSLDSGETQYF
>TRBJ2-3|TRBV7-8
CASSLYGRGDTQYF
>TRBJ2-7|TRBV11-3
CASSLGLGQGYEQYF
>TRBJ1-6|TRBV30
CAWSVTRALNSPLHF
>TRBJ1-5|TRBV19
CASTQDRAGQPQHF
>TRBJ2-4|TRBV5-4
CASSSTGIGDGDIQYF
>TRBJ2-7|TRBV4-3
CASSQELPRRSSYEQYF
>TRBJ2-7|TRBV4-1
CASSQDPGSGYEQYF
>TRBJ2-6|TRBV28
CASNRLVGANVLTF
>TRBJ1-2|TRBV28
CASTTGTGASYYGYTF
>TRBJ1-1|TRBV6-6
CASSPHLGLPGGTEAFF
>TRBJ2-3|TRBV28
CASTVGGRAVDTQYF
>TRBJ2-2|TRBV7-9
CASSSGQLNTGELFF
>TRBJ1-2|TRBV27
CASSLTGGGYGYTF
>TRBJ1-1|TRBV13
CASSTPGGDTEAFF
>TRBJ2-7|TRBV4-1
CASSQDESGGRGLFDEQYF
>TRBJ2-5|TRBV30
CAWSGGLAVTQYF
>TRBJ1-1|TRBV7-8
CASSPTGQGQGEAFF
>TRBJ1-5|TRBV19
CASSIDLGHPPRPQHF
>TRBJ2-5|TRBV6-6
CASSYLGRLQETQYF
>TRBJ2-7|TRBV5-1
CASRQAGGSYEQYF
>TRBJ1-5|TRBV28
CASSWNLRGRDQPQHF
>TRBJ1-1|TRBV30
CACTGGPAEAFF
>TRBJ2-3|TRBV28
CASSPIGTSGSHADTQYF